Detailed here is one T cell receptor beta chain. Its antigen is as yet unknown. The entry originates in a study of shared clonotypes between healthy human individuals. As for the study in general: Participating donors consisted of a couple of women and a few men aged 18 to 49.

Study-wide points: Clonotype sharing among donors, it was expected, would be affected by sequencing depth.

Germline lookup yields CDR1 SGHNT and CDR2 YYREEE (reference sequence). V shed 3 bases and J shed 4 bases, with 9 bases lying between them. The CDR3 consists of 13 residues. The donors were adults (healthy and HIV-negative) with no recent acute infections or vaccinations. Clones were read by immunoSEQ multiplex PCR, and TCRdb kept only the in-frame ones, dropping some. The sample shows about 2 million clones, roughly 96% of them seen only once. This receptor was taken from a man between 18 and 29 years old in good health. V is TRBV5-4 and J is TRBJ2-3; no definite D call. Specimen: naive CD4+ T cells sorted from blood. As for subset: CD45RA+ positively selected. The CDR3 here is CASSSGRSDTQYF. The CDR3 coding sequence is TGTGCCAGCAGCTCTGGCCGGTCAGATACGCAGTATTTT.